What follows are 11 T cell receptor beta chains derived from one specimen sequenced in a study of early T cells in non-severe SARS-CoV-2 infection. TCRdb recomputed calls from the 5' RACE reads with MiXCR, one row per CDR3 protein. The repertoire holds more than 45,000 distinct CDR3 sequences, with around 11% as singletons. The sample consisted of whole blood. These receptors were taken from an adult who was a healthcare worker with PCR-confirmed SARS-CoV-2 infection or an uninfected control (not recorded which).

This clonotype has at least ten counts. J is TRBJ2-5 and V is TRBV13; the D is unclear. The CDR3 spans 18 residues. The ends were cut back, 2 bases at V and 3 bases at J, with 22 bases in the middle. Germline CDR1 is PRHDT and CDR2 is FYEKMQ (reference sequence). In nucleotides, the CDR3 is TGTGCCAGCAGCTTAATACGGTCGGAAAGGGTAAAAGAAGAGACCCAGTACTTC. Protein sequence: CASSLIRSERVKEETQYF.

This clonotype was seen ten or more times. The CDR3 bases are TGTGCCAGCACGAACAGGGGGGAAGATACGCAGTATTTT. Residues: CASTNRGEDTQYF. The genes are TRBV5-4 and TRBJ2-3, with 8 bases identical to TRBD1. Germline CDR1 is SGHNT and CDR2 is YYREEE (reference sequence). This CDR3 spans 13 amino acids. V shed 6 bases, J shed 5 bases, and the junction held 5 bases outside the gene matches.

With regard to this clonotype: The germline gene is not matched at one end of the junction; a read error may be the cause. The V gene is TRBV3-1, the J gene TRBJ2-3; the D is unclear. The V gene's germline CDR1 is LGHDT and CDR2 YNNKEL (reference sequence). This CDR3 is 12 amino acids long. In DNA form, the CDR3 reads TGCGCCAGCAGCCTGACTGAAGATACGCAGTATTTT. Its translation is CASSLTEDTQYF.

This clonotype was detected a few times. The V call is TRBV18, the J call TRBJ2-1; TRBD2 aligns across 14 bases. Trimming cost V 5 bases and J 4 bases; bases outside gene matches: 4. The germline V gene has CDR1 KGHSH and CDR2 LQKENI. The CDR3 totals 16 residues. The CDR3 DNA sequence: TGTGCCAGCTCATCAGGGACTAGCGGGGGATACAATGAGCAGTTCTTC. The encoded protein is CASSSGTSGGYNEQFF.

V and J are TRBV19 and TRBJ2-3; D gene unclear. Trimming left V 1 base short and J 1 base short, with 3 bases between. The CDR3 is 13 amino acids. Per the germline V gene, CDR1 is LNHDA and CDR2 is SQIVND (reference sequence). This chain's CDR3 is CASSIGGTDTQYF. The CDR3 DNA sequence: TGTGCCAGTAGTATAGGGGGCACAGATACGCAGTATTTT.

This clonotype turned up a few times. This chain uses TRBV29-1 with TRBJ2-7, with TRBD2 matching 10 bases. This CDR3 contains 14 residues. Germline loops: CDR1 SQVTM, CDR2 ANQGSEA. The junction had 11 bases not matched to a gene; V was cut back by 6 bases and J by 6 bases. The CDR3 region is CSVPASGRGGEQYF. The CDR3 region has the DNA TGCAGCGTCCCCGCTAGCGGGAGAGGGGGCGAGCAGTACTTC.

The chain links TRBV29-1 to TRBJ2-5; D gene ambiguous. Germline-derived CDR1 and CDR2 are SQVTM and ANQGSEA. With 7 bases removed from V and 0 bases from J, the gap between germline ends came to 12 bases. The CDR3 contains 13 residues. CDR3 in DNA: TGCAGCGGGTACGGGCCCAACCAAGAGACCCAGTACTTC. Translation: CSGYGPNQETQYF.

This rearrangement joins TRBV28 to TRBJ2-7; maybe TRBD2 (6 bases). V dropped 7 bases and J dropped 5 bases, with 9 bases sitting between them. The CDR3 covers 11 residues. The germline V gene has CDR1 MDHEN and CDR2 SYDVKM. This chain's CDR3 is CASTRGDEQYF. The CDR3 DNA reads as TGTGCCAGCACCCGCGGGGACGAGCAGTACTTC. Looking up the rest from reference TRBV28 and TRBJ2-7 gives the full variable domain: DVKVTQSSRYLVKRTGEKVFLECVQDMDHENMFWYRQDPGLGLRLIYFSYDVKMKEKGDIPEGYSVSREKKERFSLILESASTNQTSMYLCASTRGDEQYFGPGTRLTVT.

The V gene is TRBV12-5, the J gene TRBJ2-1, with D perhaps given as TRBD1 or TRBD2 (5 bases each). This CDR3 has 13 amino acids. V lost 5 bases and J 10 bases, leaving 15 bases between the germline ends. Germline CDR1 reads LGHNT; CDR2 reads FRNRAP. CDR3: CASGMGRREEQFF. The CDR3, as DNA: TGTGCTAGTGGTATGGGGCGCAGGGAGGAGCAGTTCTTC. The variable domain in full, completed from reference TRBV12-5 and TRBJ2-1, reads DARVTQTPRHKVTEMGQEVTMRCQPILGHNTVFWYRQTMMQGLELLAYFRNRAPLDDSGMPKDRFSAEMPDATLATLKIQPSEPRDSAVYFCASGMGRREEQFFGPGTRLTVL.

This clonotype has a handful of counts. The chain carries TRBV5-1 and TRBJ2-7; D remains unclear. Germline V gives CDR1 SGHRS, CDR2 YFSETQ. V lost 0 bases, J lost 4 bases, and 11 bases lay in between. CDR3 size: 14 residues. The CDR3 region is CASSLGPGVYEQYF. In DNA form, the CDR3 reads TGCGCCAGCAGCTTGGGCCCCGGAGTTTACGAGCAGTACTTC.

In the case of this clonotype: A much larger clone lies one base from this, so it may be a read error. V is TRBV29-1 and J is TRBJ2-1; D may be TRBD1 or TRBD2 (5 bases each). Germline V gene data show CDR1 as SQVTM and CDR2 as ANQGSEA. There are 13 residues in the CDR3. The ends were cut back, 6 bases at V and 6 bases at J, with 15 bases in the middle. The CDR3 sequence: CSVRGIFGNEQFF. The CDR3 bases are TGCAGCGTCCGGGGCATTTTCGGCAATGAGCAGTTCTTC.